Listed here are 23 T cell receptor beta chains from one sample, sequenced in a study of CD8+ T cells in alopecia areata (dated by TCRdb to about 2018). The library was made by the immunoSEQ multiplex PCR assay. RNA was extracted from all samples and reverse transcribed into cDNA, which served as template for TCR sequencing. TCRdb retrieved this table from immuneACCESS and kept in-frame rearrangements only. Not all clones are present; in checked studies, unresolved V genes account for under half, and no reason is known for the remainder. This sample gives 130,000 or so clones in total; almost 50% of them show up just once. The biggest ten clones account for roughly a sixth of the sample. The sample's time point label is to be understood as: baseline before oral tofacitinib. The sample was CD8+ T cells sorted from blood, taken at week 0. Every receptor here comes from a human donor with alopecia areata.

V and J are TRBV6-5 and TRBJ2-1; D perhaps matches TRBD2 (7 bases). This CDR3 comprises 14 residues. The germline V gene encodes CDR1 MNHEY and CDR2 SVGAGI. The V gene lost 6 bases and the J gene lost 4 bases, with 13 bases spanning the gap. The CDR3 nucleotides read TGTGCCAGCAGAGGCGGGGGCAGTTACAATGAGCAGTTCTTC. Its protein is CASRGGGSYNEQFF.

V is TRBV9 and J is TRBJ1-6; unclear D gene. Trimming removed 0 bases at V and 7 bases at J, with 11 bases between. The CDR3 extends over 15 amino acids. Germline assignment: CDR1 SGDLS and CDR2 YYNGEE. The DNA of the CDR3 is TGTGCCAGCAGCGTAGATCGGAGGGCGAATTCACCCCTCCACTTT. As protein: CASSVDRRANSPLHF.

V gene TRBV29-1 combines with J gene TRBJ2-2, with 7 nucleotides matching TRBD1. Germline V gene sequence: CDR1 SQVTM, CDR2 ANQGSEA. Losses at the gene ends were 6 bases for V and 2 bases for J; bases not matched to a gene: 6. This CDR3 contains 14 residues. This CDR3 reads CSVAGTVNTGELFF. The DNA for the CDR3 is TGCAGCGTGGCCGGGACAGTAAACACCGGGGAGCTGTTTTTT.

V gene TRBV30 combines with J gene TRBJ2-3; a possible D gene is TRBD1 (5 bases). Germline loops: CDR1 GTSNPN, CDR2 SVGIG (reference sequence). CDR3 length: 13 residues. The germline V and J ends were trimmed by 0 bases and 4 bases, with 8 bases remaining between them. CDR3 protein: CAWSVTGPDTQYF. The CDR3 coding sequence is TGTGCCTGGAGTGTAACAGGTCCAGATACGCAGTATTTT.

The V gene is TRBV5-1, the J gene TRBJ2-7; D is unresolved. This CDR3 region has 14 residues. V dropped 0 bases and J dropped 5 bases, with 12 bases sitting between them. CDR1 SGHRS and CDR2 YFSETQ come from the germline V gene. CDR3 loop: CASSLAGRSNEQYF. CDR3 coding DNA: TGCGCCAGCAGCTTGGCCGGCAGGAGCAACGAGCAGTACTTC.

This chain joins TRBV2 and TRBJ2-2; tentatively, D is TRBD1 or TRBD2 (6 bases each). The CDR3 totals 16 residues. Trimming removed 6 bases at V and 5 bases at J, with 19 bases between. CDR1 is SNHLY, CDR2 FYNNEI, per germline. CDR3 nucleotides: TGTGCCAGCAGGACGGCCGGGGGCCCGGGGACCGGGGAGCTGTTTTTT. Translation: CASRTAGGPGTGELFF.

The chain carries TRBV27 and TRBJ1-6, with 7 bases matching TRBD1. This CDR3 spans 15 amino acids. The V and J ends lost 9 bases and 6 bases, in that order; junction bases with no gene match: 11. CDR1 MNHEY and CDR2 SMNVEV come from the germline V gene (reference sequence). Written as DNA, the CDR3 is TGTGCCAGTCGCCTAGGGCCAGGGGGTAATTCACCCCTCCACTTT. Its protein is CASRLGPGGNSPLHF.

The V and J genes are TRBV7-8 and TRBJ1-1; D is perhaps TRBD1 (6 bases). CDR3 size: 15 residues. Looked up from germline, CDR1 is SGHVS and CDR2 is FQNEAQ. The V end was cut by 5 bases, the J end by 1 base, with 14 bases between. The CDR3 protein is CASSPRGTTNTEAFF. CDR3 nucleotide sequence: TGTGCCAGCAGCCCGAGGGGGACAACGAACACTGAAGCTTTCTTT.

This chain links TRBV7-8 with TRBJ2-7, with TRBD1 matching 8 bases. CDR1 SGHVS and CDR2 FQNEAQ come from the germline V gene. V dropped 4 bases and J dropped 4; count of bases not matched to a gene: 9. This CDR3 has 15 amino acids. CDR3: CASSSNPGGTYEQYF. The CDR3 bases are TGTGCCAGCAGCTCCAACCCAGGGGGCACGTACGAGCAGTACTTC.

This chain connects TRBV2 to TRBJ2-5; tentatively, D is TRBD1 or TRBD2 (7 bases each). This CDR3 has 12 amino acids. The V and J ends lost 7 bases and 5 bases respectively, with 11 bases between them. Looked up from germline, CDR1 is SNHLY and CDR2 is FYNNEI. In nucleotides, the CDR3 is TGTGCCAGCACCCAGGGGGGGGAGACCCAGTACTTC. Translated: CASTQGGETQYF.

The V and J genes are TRBV4-2 and TRBJ1-2; D unresolved. The germline V and J ends were trimmed by 1 base and 4 bases, with 13 bases remaining between them. Per the germline V gene, CDR1 is LGHNA and CDR2 is YNFKEQ. The CDR3 is 15 amino acids. CDR3 loop: CASSQGGPIPYGYTF. Written as DNA, the CDR3 is TGTGCCAGCAGCCAAGGCGGACCCATTCCCTATGGCTACACCTTC.

This clone was observed once. The chain combines TRBV30 with TRBJ2-1; D uncertain. The CDR3 contains 13 residues. CDR1 is GTSNPN and CDR2 is SVGIG in the germline V gene (reference sequence). Deletions cut 2 bases from V and 5 bases from J, with 10 bases between. The CDR3 reads CAWSMDEHNEQFF. As DNA, the CDR3 is TGTGCCTGGAGTATGGATGAACACAATGAGCAGTTCTTC. Full variable domain (rest looked up from reference TRBV30 and TRBJ2-1): SQTIHQWPATLVQPVGSPLSLECTVEGTSNPNLYWYRQAAGRGLQLLFYSVGIGQISSEVPQNLSASRPQDRQFILSSKKLLLSDSGFYLCAWSMDEHNEQFFGPGTRLTVL.

The chain links TRBV29-1 to TRBJ1-1; D possibly corresponds to TRBD1 (6 bases). The CDR3 has 12 residues. V was shortened by 0 bases and J by 11 bases, with 13 bases between the two germline ends. Germline CDR1 SQVTM, CDR2 ANQGSEA. CDR3 sequence: CSVEEETGRAFF. Written as DNA, the CDR3 is TGCAGCGTTGAAGAAGAAACAGGGAGGGCTTTCTTT.

The genes are TRBV30 and TRBJ1-4; D is uncertain. CDR1 is GTSNPN, CDR2 SVGIG, per germline (reference sequence). The V gene lost 2 bases and the J gene lost 3 bases, with 7 bases spanning the gap. This CDR3 is 13 amino acids long. The CDR3 here is CAWSLVANEKLFF. For the CDR3, the DNA is TGTGCCTGGAGTTTGGTGGCTAATGAAAAACTGTTTTTT.

This clone showed up many times. The genes are TRBV27 and TRBJ1-6; D gene ambiguous. Trimming stripped 4 bases from V and 10 bases from J, with 17 bases between. The CDR3 runs to 15 residues. In germline, CDR1 is MNHEY, CDR2 SMNVEV (reference sequence). Written as DNA, the CDR3 is TGTGCCAGCAGTTCCATTGGAGAGCTTGGCTCACCCCTCCACTTT. Its translation: CASSSIGELGSPLHF.

The sample holds a few counts of this clone. This chain joins TRBV29-1 and TRBJ2-7; D perhaps matches TRBD1 (6 bases). V dropped 5 bases and J dropped 0 bases, with 11 bases sitting between them. CDR3 size: 13 residues. Germline-derived CDR1 and CDR2 are SQVTM and ANQGSEA. CDR3 region: CSVNGQNSYEQYF. DNA for the CDR3: TGCAGCGTTAATGGACAGAACTCCTACGAGCAGTACTTC.

The V and J genes are TRBV27 and TRBJ2-3, with 8 bases fitting TRBD2. This CDR3 comprises 12 residues. V lost 8 bases and J lost 14; bases outside the gene matches: 12. Germline V gene lookup returns CDR1 MNHEY and CDR2 SMNVEV (reference sequence). CDR3 residues: CASGQLTSAVYF. CDR3 nucleotides: TGTGCCAGCGGGCAGCTGACTAGCGCTGTGTATTTT.

The chain uses TRBV7-2 and TRBJ2-5; 9 bases fit TRBD2. The length of the CDR3 is 16 residues. J was trimmed by 2 bases and V by 1 base; bases with no gene match: 5. CDR1 and CDR2 from the germline V gene are SGHTA and FQGNSA. Here the CDR3 reads CASSLVAGGLQETQYF. The CDR3 DNA reads TGTGCCAGCAGCTTAGTCGCGGGGGGGTTACAAGAGACCCAGTACTTC.

V usage is TRBV7-3 and J usage is TRBJ2-2, with D possibly called TRBD1 or TRBD2 (5 bases each). V gave up 0 bases and J gave up 7 bases, with 12 bases separating them. The CDR3 has 15 amino acids. CDR1 and CDR2 (germline): SGHTA, FQGTGA. The DNA for the CDR3 is TGTGCCAGCAGCTTAACCATTGGGGGTAGCGGGGAGCTGTTTTTT. Protein product: CASSLTIGGSGELFF.

The table lists this clone with a few counts. The rearrangement links TRBV30 to TRBJ2-1; 7 nucleotides align to TRBD2. The CDR3 runs 13 residues. Looked up from germline, CDR1 is GTSNPN and CDR2 is SVGIG (reference sequence). J gave up 4 bases and V 3 bases, and 3 bases lay outside the gene matches. The CDR3 nucleotides read TGTGCCTGGAGCGGGGGGACTTACAATGAGCAGTTCTTC. This gives the protein CAWSGGTYNEQFF.

The rearrangement uses TRBV29-1 and TRBJ1-1; D may be TRBD1 (5 bases). The V and J ends lost 3 bases and 4 bases respectively, with 12 bases between them. The germline gives CDR1 SQVTM, CDR2 ANQGSEA. CDR3 length: 13 amino acids. For the CDR3, the DNA is TGCAGCGTTGACGGGCAGGGAGTCACTGAAGCTTTCTTT. Protein product: CSVDGQGVTEAFF.

This rearrangement joins TRBV30 to TRBJ1-1; D unresolved. V lost 0 bases to trimming and J lost 1 base, with 9 bases between them. Per the germline V gene, CDR1 is GTSNPN and CDR2 is SVGIG (reference sequence). CDR3 size: 14 residues. In nucleotides, the CDR3 is TGTGCCTGGAGTGTAACAAACTGGAACACTGAAGCTTTCTTT. Translation gives CAWSVTNWNTEAFF.

This clone was recorded only once. This rearrangement joins TRBV27 to TRBJ2-7, with TRBD1 matching over 8 bases. V shed 5 bases and J 0 bases; nucleotides not matched to a gene: 9. This CDR3 region has 16 residues. Per germline, CDR1 MNHEY and CDR2 SMNVEV (reference sequence). The CDR3 sequence is CASSPSSGGLSYEQYF. CDR3 DNA sequence: TGTGCCAGCAGTCCATCCTCAGGGGGCCTCTCCTACGAGCAGTACTTC.